Detailed here is one T cell receptor (beta chain). Its specificity is unknown. This sample was taken from a study of cytomegalovirus exposure and HLA in healthy donors. Overall study context: In a later analysis, the approximately 110 validation repertoires were reported to have used the same platform as the 666 first-cohort repertoires.

Here immunoSEQ multiplex PCR was the method, and the copy in TCRdb shows in-frame clones only, minus some. The sample has more than 140,000 clones, approximately 88% seen once. Whole-study results and caveats: The study designated some 180 TCR beta chains cytomegalovirus-associated. Using the classifier, cytomegalovirus status was reportedly diagnosed with high specificity and sensitivity. Under in vitro conditions, a few CMV-associated chains were confirmed as specific for CMV antigens.

This receptor was identified in a woman aged 18-30 years in good health and CMV-seropositive. Sequenced sample: PBMCs.

CDR3 in DNA: TGTGCCAGCAGTCGAATCACAGACTCTGGAAACACCATATATTTT. Protein: CASSRITDSGNTIYF. This chain links TRBV6-5 with TRBJ1-3; no firm D call. This CDR3 spans 15 amino acids. The germline gives CDR1 MNHEY, CDR2 SVGAGI. The ends were cut back, 5 bases at V and 0 bases at J, with 11 bases in the middle.